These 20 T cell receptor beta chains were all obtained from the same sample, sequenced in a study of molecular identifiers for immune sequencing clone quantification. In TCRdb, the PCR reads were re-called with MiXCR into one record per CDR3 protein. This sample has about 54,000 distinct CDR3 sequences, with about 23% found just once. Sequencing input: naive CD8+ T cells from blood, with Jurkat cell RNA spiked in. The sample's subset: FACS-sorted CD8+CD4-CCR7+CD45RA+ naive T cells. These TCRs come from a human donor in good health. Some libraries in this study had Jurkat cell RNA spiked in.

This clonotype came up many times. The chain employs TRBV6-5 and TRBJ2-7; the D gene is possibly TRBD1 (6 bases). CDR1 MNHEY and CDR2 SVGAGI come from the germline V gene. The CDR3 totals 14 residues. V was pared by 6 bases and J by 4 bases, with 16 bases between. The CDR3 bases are TGTGCCAGCAGCCCCCAGGGGACCAGATACGAGCAGTACTTC. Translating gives CASSPQGTRYEQYF.

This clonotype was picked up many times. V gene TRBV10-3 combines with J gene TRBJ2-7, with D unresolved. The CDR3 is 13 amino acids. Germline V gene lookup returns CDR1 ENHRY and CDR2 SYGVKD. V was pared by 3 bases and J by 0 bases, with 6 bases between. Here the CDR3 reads CAISDPFSYEQYF. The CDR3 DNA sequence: TGTGCCATCAGTGATCCCTTCTCCTACGAGCAGTACTTC.

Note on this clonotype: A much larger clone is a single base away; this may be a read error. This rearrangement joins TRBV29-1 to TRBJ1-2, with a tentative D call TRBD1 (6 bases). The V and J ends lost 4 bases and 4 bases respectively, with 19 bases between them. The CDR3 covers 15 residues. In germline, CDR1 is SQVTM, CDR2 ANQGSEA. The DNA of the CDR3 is TGCAGCGTTGTTTCGCCAGGGGAAGTTGGCTATGGCTACACCTTC. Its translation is CSVVSPGEVGYGYTF.

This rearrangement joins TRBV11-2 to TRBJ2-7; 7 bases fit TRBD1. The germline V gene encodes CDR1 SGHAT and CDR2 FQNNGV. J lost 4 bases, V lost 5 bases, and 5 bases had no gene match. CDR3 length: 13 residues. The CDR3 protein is CASSQGDSYEQYF. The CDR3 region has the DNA TGTGCCAGCAGCCAAGGGGACAGTTACGAGCAGTACTTC.

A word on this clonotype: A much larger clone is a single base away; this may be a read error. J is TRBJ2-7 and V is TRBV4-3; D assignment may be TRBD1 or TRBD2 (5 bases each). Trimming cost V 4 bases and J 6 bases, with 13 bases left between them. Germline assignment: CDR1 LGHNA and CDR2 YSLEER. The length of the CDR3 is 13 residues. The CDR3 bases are TGCGCCAGCAGCCCCAATCGAGGGACCGAGCAGTACTTC. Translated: CASSPNRGTEQYF.

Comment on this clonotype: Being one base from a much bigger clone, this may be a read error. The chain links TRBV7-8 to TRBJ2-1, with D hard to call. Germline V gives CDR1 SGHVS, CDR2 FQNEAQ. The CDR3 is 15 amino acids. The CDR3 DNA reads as TGTGCCAGCAGCTTAATTGCCCCAGTCCAAGAGACCAAGTACTTC. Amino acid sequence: CASSLIAPVQETKYF.

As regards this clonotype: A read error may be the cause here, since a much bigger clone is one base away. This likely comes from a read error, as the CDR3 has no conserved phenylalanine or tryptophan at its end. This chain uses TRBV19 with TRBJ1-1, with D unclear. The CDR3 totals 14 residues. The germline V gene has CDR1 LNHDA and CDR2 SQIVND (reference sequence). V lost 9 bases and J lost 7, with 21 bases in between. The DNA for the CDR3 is TGTGCCAGCAGCTATGATGGTCGTACCCTTGAAGCTTTCCTT. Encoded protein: CASSYDGRTLEAFL.

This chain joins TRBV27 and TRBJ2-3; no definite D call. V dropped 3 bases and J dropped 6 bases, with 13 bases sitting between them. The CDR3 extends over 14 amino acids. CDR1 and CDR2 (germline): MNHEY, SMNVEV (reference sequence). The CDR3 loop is CASSFQATVDTQYF. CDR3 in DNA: TGTGCCAGCAGTTTTCAGGCGACGGTGGATACGCAGTATTTT.

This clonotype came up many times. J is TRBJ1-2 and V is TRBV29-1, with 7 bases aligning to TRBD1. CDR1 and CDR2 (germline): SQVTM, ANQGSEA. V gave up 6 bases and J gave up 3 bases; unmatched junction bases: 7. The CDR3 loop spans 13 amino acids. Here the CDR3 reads CSVHRTGDYGYTF. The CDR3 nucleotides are TGCAGCGTACATAGGACAGGAGACTATGGCTACACCTTC.

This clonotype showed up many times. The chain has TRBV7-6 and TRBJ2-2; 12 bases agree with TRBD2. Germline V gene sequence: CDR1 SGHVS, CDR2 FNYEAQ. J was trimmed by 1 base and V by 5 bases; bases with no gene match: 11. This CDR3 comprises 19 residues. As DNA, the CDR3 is TGTGCCAGCAGCGCACCCAGACTAGCGGGAGTCGTGAACACCGGGGAGCTGTTTTTT. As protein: CASSAPRLAGVVNTGELFF.

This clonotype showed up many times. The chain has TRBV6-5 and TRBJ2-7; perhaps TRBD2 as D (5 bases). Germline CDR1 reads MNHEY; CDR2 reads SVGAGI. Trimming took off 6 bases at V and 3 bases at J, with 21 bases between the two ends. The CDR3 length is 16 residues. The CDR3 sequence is CASSLAIWVRDYEQYF. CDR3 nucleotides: TGTGCCAGCAGCCTAGCCATCTGGGTCCGAGACTACGAGCAGTACTTC.

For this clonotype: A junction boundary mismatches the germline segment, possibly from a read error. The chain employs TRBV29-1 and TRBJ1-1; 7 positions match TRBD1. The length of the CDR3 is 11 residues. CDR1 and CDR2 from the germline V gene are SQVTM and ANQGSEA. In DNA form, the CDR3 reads TGCCGCGGACAGGCGATCACTGAAGCTCTCTTT. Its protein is CRGQAITEALF.

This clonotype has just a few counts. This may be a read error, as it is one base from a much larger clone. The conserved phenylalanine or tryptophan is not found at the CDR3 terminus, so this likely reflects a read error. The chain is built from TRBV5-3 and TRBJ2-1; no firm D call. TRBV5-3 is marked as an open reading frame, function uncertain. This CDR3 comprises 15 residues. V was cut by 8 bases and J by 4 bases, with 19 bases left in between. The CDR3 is CASSVYGVGYNEQFL. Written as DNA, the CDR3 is TGTGCCAGCAGCGTTTATGGGGTCGGGTACAATGAGCAGTTCCTC.

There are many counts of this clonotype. CDR3 sequence (DNA): TGTGCCAGCAGCCGTGAAAAGAGAGTTAACTATGGCTACACCTTC. Translated: CASSREKRVNYGYTF. V is TRBV13 and J is TRBJ1-2, with no clear D. The CDR3 covers 15 residues. The V and J ends lost 5 bases and 1 base respectively, with 14 bases between them. Germline-derived CDR1 and CDR2 are PRHDT and FYEKMQ (reference sequence).

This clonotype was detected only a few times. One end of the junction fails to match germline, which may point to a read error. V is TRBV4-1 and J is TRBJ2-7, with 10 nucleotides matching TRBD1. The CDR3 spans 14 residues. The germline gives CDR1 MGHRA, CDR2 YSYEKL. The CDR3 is CARSLYGQGDEQYF. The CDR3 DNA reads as TGCGCCCGCAGCCTATACGGACAGGGGGATGAGCAGTACTTC.

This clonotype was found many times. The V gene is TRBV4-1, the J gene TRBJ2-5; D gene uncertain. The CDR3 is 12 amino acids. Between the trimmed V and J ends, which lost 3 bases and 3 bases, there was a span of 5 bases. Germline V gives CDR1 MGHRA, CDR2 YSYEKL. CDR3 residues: CASSHRKETQYF. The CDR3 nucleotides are TGCGCCAGCAGCCACCGGAAAGAGACCCAGTACTTC.

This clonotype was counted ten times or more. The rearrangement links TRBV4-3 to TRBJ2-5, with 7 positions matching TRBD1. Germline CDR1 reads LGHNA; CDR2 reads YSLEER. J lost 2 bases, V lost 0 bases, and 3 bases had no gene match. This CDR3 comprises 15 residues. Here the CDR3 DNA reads TGCGCCAGCAGCCAAGATCGGGACAGACAAGAGACCCAGTACTTC. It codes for CASSQDRDRQETQYF.

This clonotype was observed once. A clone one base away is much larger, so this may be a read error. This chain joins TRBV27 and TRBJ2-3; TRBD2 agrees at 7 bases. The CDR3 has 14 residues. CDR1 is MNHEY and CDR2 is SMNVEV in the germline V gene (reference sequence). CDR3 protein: CASTPWGGSDMQYF. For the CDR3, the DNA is TGTGCCAGCACCCCCTGGGGGGGTTCAGATATGCAGTATTTT.

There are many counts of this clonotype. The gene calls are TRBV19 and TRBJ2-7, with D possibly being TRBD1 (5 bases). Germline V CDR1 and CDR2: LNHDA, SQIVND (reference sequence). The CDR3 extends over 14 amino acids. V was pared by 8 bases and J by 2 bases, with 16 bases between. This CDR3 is CASQDTEPAYEQYF. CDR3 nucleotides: TGTGCCAGTCAGGACACGGAGCCTGCCTACGAGCAGTACTTC.

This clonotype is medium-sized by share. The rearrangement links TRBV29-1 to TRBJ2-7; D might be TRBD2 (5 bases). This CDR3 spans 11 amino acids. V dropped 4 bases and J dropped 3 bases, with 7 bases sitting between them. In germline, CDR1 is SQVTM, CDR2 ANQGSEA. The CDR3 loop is CSVARDYEQYF. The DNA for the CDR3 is TGCAGCGTTGCCCGGGACTACGAGCAGTACTTC.